This entry lists 31 T cell receptor beta chains sequenced from one sample in a study of Graves' ophthalmopathy and Graves' hyperthyroidism (dated by TCRdb to about 2018). For sequencing, an Illumina HiSeq 2000 was employed. For repertoire sequencing, TCR beta CDR3 regions were amplified from RNA transcripts. HTBI primers and the Qiagen OneStep RT-PCR kit were used in a first-round RT-PCR, which was followed by a second-round multiplex PCR, size selection and purification. Clones were called with MiXCR by TCRdb after fastp trimmed the public reads at Q25, and only in-frame beta chains were retained. A single entry per CDR3 protein holds the most common genes and DNA from its merged rows. In this sample the table shows fewer than 600,000 distinct CDR3 sequences, approximately 15% of which occur a single time. In total, the top ten clones hold over 8% of the sample. The sample was blood. The origin of the receptors is a woman aged 30 to 39 with Graves' ophthalmopathy. Donor details come from another sample of the same person, matched by shared clones.

The table lists this clonotype with many counts. The chain links TRBV9 to TRBJ2-5, with 8 bases aligning to TRBD2. V gave up 0 bases and J gave up 3 bases; unmatched junction bases: 4. CDR1 and CDR2 from the germline V gene are SGDLS and YYNGEE. The CDR3 has 15 residues. In DNA form, the CDR3 reads TGTGCCAGCAGCGTAGACCTGCGGGGGGAAGAGACCCAGTACTTC. The encoded protein is CASSVDLRGEETQYF.

This clonotype was detected ten times or more. V and J are TRBV18 and TRBJ2-5; 13 positions match TRBD2. The CDR3 is made up of 18 amino acids. The ends lost 2 bases at V and 1 base at J; junction bases unmatched: 7. Germline CDR1 reads KGHSH; CDR2 reads LQKENI. CDR3 protein: CASSPKATSGRPQETQYF. CDR3 DNA sequence: TGTGCCAGCTCACCAAAGGCGACTAGCGGGAGGCCCCAAGAGACCCAGTACTTC.

This clonotype has at least ten counts. The chain couples TRBV6-2 or TRBV6-3 to TRBJ1-6; D might be TRBD1 (5 bases). Germline CDR1 is MNHEY and CDR2 is SVGEGT. The V end lost 5 bases, the J end lost 0 bases, and 20 bases lay between the germline ends. The CDR3 is made up of 19 amino acids. For the CDR3, the DNA is TGTGCCAGCAGTCCAGCTAAGGAACAGGAGGCCTCCTATAATTCACCCCTCCACTTT. As protein: CASSPAKEQEASYNSPLHF.

In this sample, this clonotype turned up many times. This chain connects TRBV5-1 to TRBJ2-7; D might be TRBD1 (7 bases). Germline CDR1 and CDR2: SGHRS and YFSETQ. V lost 0 bases, J lost 7 bases, and 14 bases lay in between. CDR3 length: 14 amino acids. In nucleotides, the CDR3 is TGCGCCAGCAGCTTGGAGGGGGCCGGAGGGGAGCAGTACTTC. It specifies CASSLEGAGGEQYF.

This clonotype appeared many times. V and J are TRBV15 and TRBJ2-7; D is perhaps TRBD2 (6 bases). Germline CDR1 is LNHNV and CDR2 is YYDKDF (reference sequence). The CDR3 has 13 amino acids. V lost 0 bases and J lost 5, with 8 bases in between. The CDR3 DNA sequence: TGTGCCACCAGCAGAGAGACTAGAAACGAGCAGTACTTC. Residues: CATSRETRNEQYF.

Ten or more counts support this clonotype. The V call is TRBV6-1, the J call TRBJ2-7, with D possibly being TRBD2 (6 bases). Germline CDR1 and CDR2: MNHNS and SASEGT. CDR3 size: 15 residues. V was cut by 2 bases and J by 3 bases, with 14 bases left in between. The CDR3 loop is CASSEKGDGSYEQYF. CDR3 nucleotides: TGTGCCAGCAGTGAAAAGGGCGACGGGAGCTACGAGCAGTACTTC.

This clonotype was counted at least ten times. The rearrangement joins TRBV9 to TRBJ2-5; 7 nucleotides align to TRBD2. Germline CDR1 reads SGDLS; CDR2 reads YYNGEE. The CDR3 totals 15 residues. V was clipped by 4 bases and J by 1 base; unmatched bases: 7. The chain's CDR3 is CASSLIASGQETQYF. In DNA, the CDR3 is TGTGCCAGCAGCCTGATAGCTAGCGGCCAAGAGACCCAGTACTTC.

Note on this clonotype: A much larger clone lies a single base off, so this may be a read error. This sequence joins TRBV30 and TRBJ1-1; D remains ambiguous. V lost 0 bases to trimming and J lost 4 bases, with 12 bases between them. Germline V CDR1 and CDR2: GTSNPN, SVGIG (reference sequence). CDR3 length: 14 residues. CDR3 in amino acids: CAWSVRGYGTEAFF. The DNA for the CDR3 is TGTGCCTGGAGTGTAAGAGGATATGGCACTGAAGCTTTCTTT.

This clonotype was counted ten times or more. CDR3 amino acids: CASSPTGFYGYTF. The CDR3 DNA is TGTGCCAGCAGTCCGACCGGGTTCTATGGCTACACCTTC. The rearrangement joins TRBV12-3 or TRBV12-4 to TRBJ1-2, with D unresolved. CDR3 length: 13 amino acids. The V and J ends lost 5 bases and 4 bases respectively, with 11 bases between them.

At least ten counts were recorded for this clonotype. V and J are TRBV29-1 and TRBJ1-1; D gene uncertain. CDR1 and CDR2 (germline): SQVTM, ANQGSEA. The V end was cut by 7 bases, the J end by 1 base, with 13 bases between. This CDR3 contains 13 residues. CDR3 nucleotide sequence: TGCAGCGACGACGTGTCGGGGAACACTGAAGCTTTCTTT. It encodes CSDDVSGNTEAFF.

This clonotype was observed at least ten times. V usage is TRBV6-1 and J usage is TRBJ2-2, with unresolved D. CDR3 size: 14 residues. V was cut by 6 bases and J by 0 bases, with 8 bases left in between. The germline CDR1 and CDR2 sequences are MNHNS and SASEGT. CDR3 protein: CASRQTANTGELFF. CDR3 sequence (DNA): TGTGCCAGCAGGCAGACGGCGAACACCGGGGAGCTGTTTTTT.

A word on this clonotype: A much larger clone differs by one base, so this may be a read error. This chain uses TRBV12-3 or TRBV12-4 with TRBJ1-1; D not certain. The CDR3 sequence is 12 residues long. The CDR3 is CASSPRWTEACF. The CDR3 DNA is TGTGCCAGCAGTCCGCGGTGGACTGAAGCTTGCTTT.

V is TRBV5-1 and J is TRBJ2-7, with TRBD1 matching 7 bases. CDR1 is SGHRS, CDR2 YFSETQ, per germline. With V trimmed by 1 base and J by 6 bases, 13 bases remained unmatched. This CDR3 has 16 amino acids. This CDR3 reads CASSLTGTVVLGEQYF. In nucleotides, the CDR3 is TGCGCCAGCAGCTTGACCGGGACAGTCGTCCTCGGCGAGCAGTACTTC.

The sample holds many counts of this clonotype. This chain connects TRBV7-8 to TRBJ2-2; perhaps D is TRBD1 or TRBD2 (7 bases each). The V gene's germline CDR1 is SGHVS and CDR2 FQNEAQ. Trimming removed 6 bases at V and 8 bases at J, with 13 bases between. The CDR3 has 13 residues. The CDR3 nucleotides read TGTGCCAGCAGTCGACAGGGAGGGGGGGAGCTGTTTTTT. Amino acids: CASSRQGGGELFF.

This clonotype was picked up many times. The chain is built from TRBV7-3 and TRBJ2-2, with no clear D. V was trimmed by 9 bases and J by 1 base, leaving 12 bases between them. Germline V gene lookup returns CDR1 SGHTA and CDR2 FQGTGA. This CDR3 has 14 amino acids. The CDR3 coding sequence is TGTGCCAGTAACCAGCACGGGAACACCGGGGAGCTGTTTTTT. It codes for CASNQHGNTGELFF.

This clonotype has a count of ten or more. J is TRBJ1-1 and V is TRBV28; D call uncertain. The CDR3 is 15 amino acids. Germline CDR1 is MDHEN and CDR2 is SYDVKM. V was pared by 9 bases and J by 2 bases, with 19 bases between. Written as DNA, the CDR3 is TGTGCCAGTCATCCCGATCGGGGATTAAACACTGAAGCTTTCTTT. As protein: CASHPDRGLNTEAFF. The full variable domain, rest sourced from reference TRBV28 and TRBJ1-1, is DVKVTQSSRYLVKRTGEKVFLECVQDMDHENMFWYRQDPGLGLRLIYFSYDVKMKEKGDIPEGYSVSREKKERFSLILESASTNQTSMYLCASHPDRGLNTEAFFGQGTRLTVV.

The sample holds many counts of this clonotype. CDR3 nucleotides: TGTGCCAGCAGTTACTGGGACAGCAAGGATTCACCCCTCCACTTT. The encoded protein is CASSYWDSKDSPLHF. The J gene is TRBJ1-6, the V gene TRBV6-2 or TRBV6-3; 7 bases agree with TRBD1. The CDR3 loop spans 15 amino acids. The V gene's germline CDR1 is MNHEY and CDR2 SVGEGT. The J segment lost 8 bases and the V segment lost 1 base, leaving 5 bases of the junction unmatched.

This clonotype was seen ten or more times. The chain recombines TRBV27 with TRBJ1-2; D is uncertain. CDR1 and CDR2 from the germline V gene are MNHEY and SMNVEV (reference sequence). This CDR3 has 14 residues. Trimming took 5 bases from V and 4 from J, leaving 14 bases between them. The CDR3 loop is CASSPPPGGYGYTF. The DNA for the CDR3 is TGTGCCAGCAGTCCACCCCCGGGCGGCTATGGCTACACCTTC.

This clonotype was counted ten times or more. The chain recombines TRBV6-1 with TRBJ1-5, with 10 bases lining up with TRBD1. Germline trimming cut 4 bases from V and 6 bases from J; bases unmatched to any gene: 9. Germline CDR1 reads MNHNS; CDR2 reads SASEGT. This CDR3 comprises 16 residues. CDR3 DNA sequence: TGTGCCAGCAGTGGGGCCGGGACAGGGGTCGGTCAGCCCCAGCATTTT. This encodes CASSGAGTGVGQPQHF.

In this sample, this clonotype turned up a few times. A junction boundary mismatches the germline segment, possibly from a read error. The V call is TRBV7-3, the J call TRBJ1-1; no reliable D call. CDR1 is SGHTA, CDR2 FQGTGA, per germline. The CDR3 loop spans 13 amino acids. Written as DNA, the CDR3 is TGTGCCAGCAGCTTAAAAGGAAACACTGAGGCTTGCTTT. It codes for CASSLKGNTEACF.

The J gene is TRBJ1-1, the V gene TRBV28; 7 positions agree with TRBD1. The trim removed 5 bases at V and 4 bases at J, leaving 7 bases unmatched. CDR1 MDHEN and CDR2 SYDVKM come from the germline V gene. CDR3 length: 14 residues. The CDR3, as DNA: TGTGCCAGCAGTATAAGGGGGCGGGTCACTGAAGCTTTCTTT. Residues: CASSIRGRVTEAFF.

In this sample, this clonotype turned up many times. The V call is TRBV29-1, the J call TRBJ1-1; D unclear. The V gene lost 4 bases and the J gene lost 0 bases, with 9 bases spanning the gap. Germline values: CDR1 SQVTM, CDR2 ANQGSEA. The CDR3 consists of 13 residues. The chain's CDR3 is CSVGRRLNTEAFF. CDR3 nucleotide sequence: TGCAGCGTTGGACGGCGTCTGAACACTGAAGCTTTCTTT.

Notes on this clonotype: A clone one base away is much larger, so this may be a read error. The gene calls are TRBV9 and TRBJ1-6; D is possibly TRBD1 (6 bases). Per the germline V gene, CDR1 is SGDLS and CDR2 is YYNGEE. CDR3 length equals 16 residues. CDR3 sequence (DNA): TGTACCAGCAGCCCCGGCCGGGGGGCCGGGAATTCACCCCTCCACTTT. It is translated as CTSSPGRGAGNSPLHF.

This clonotype was detected ten times or more. The V gene is TRBV12-3 or TRBV12-4, the J gene TRBJ2-7; D unclear. The germline V and J ends were trimmed by 1 base and 2 bases, with 9 bases remaining between them. The length of the CDR3 is 14 residues. CDR3 sequence (DNA): TGTGCCAGCAGTTTAGGTCAGGCGACCTACGAGCAGTACTTC. Translating it yields CASSLGQATYEQYF.

There are many counts of this clonotype. This may come from a read error, since a much larger clone is one base off. The rearrangement joins TRBV6-5 to TRBJ1-5; D gene ambiguous. There are 11 residues in the CDR3. Trimming pared 2 bases from V and 8 bases from J, leaving 4 bases between. The V gene's germline CDR1 is MNHEY and CDR2 SVGAGI. CDR3 amino acids: CASSYGEPQHF. The CDR3 bases are TGTGCCAGCAGTTACGGGGAGCCCCAGCATTTT.

This clonotype came up many times. The gene calls are TRBV5-5 and TRBJ1-6; no reliable D call. The CDR3 has 13 residues. V shed 3 bases and J shed 8 bases, with 9 bases lying between them. The germline V gene has CDR1 SGHKS and CDR2 YYEKEE (reference sequence). The CDR3 DNA follows: TGTGCCAGCAGCTCCGGACCGGATTCACCCCTCCACTTT. Encoded protein: CASSSGPDSPLHF.

This clonotype was observed at least ten times. The V gene is TRBV2, the J gene TRBJ2-7; 8 bases are shared with TRBD1. V trimming: 8 bases; J trimming: 4 bases; junction bases outside the gene matches: 10. CDR1 is SNHLY, CDR2 FYNNEI, per germline. The CDR3 runs to 14 residues. The chain's CDR3 is CASHKGQGAYEQYF. CDR3 DNA sequence: TGTGCCAGCCATAAGGGGCAGGGGGCGTACGAGCAGTACTTC.

On this clonotype itself: This may arise from a read error, as a much more abundant clone is one base away. The chain joins TRBV11-2 to TRBJ2-5, with a possible D match to TRBD2 (6 bases). Germline CDR1 and CDR2: SGHAT and FQNNGV. The length of the CDR3 is 16 residues. Trimming stripped 1 base from V and 7 bases from J, with 19 bases between. CDR3: CASSLAPGTLVRTQYF. CDR3 nucleotides: TGTGCCAGCAGCTTAGCCCCCGGGACTCTCGTACGGACCCAGTACTTC.

This clonotype was recorded many times. The CDR3 region is CASGMTAYEAFF. The CDR3 DNA sequence: TGTGCCAGCGGTATGACAGCCTATGAAGCTTTCTTT. V gene TRBV12-3 or TRBV12-4 combines with J gene TRBJ1-1, with a possible D match to TRBD1 (5 bases). V gave up 8 bases and J gave up 7 bases, with 14 bases separating them. CDR3 length: 12 residues.

Regarding this clonotype: With a much larger clone just one base away, this may be a read error. The chain couples TRBV3-1 to TRBJ1-1, with a tentative D call TRBD1 (6 bases). CDR1 and CDR2 (germline): LGHDT, YNNKEL (reference sequence). The CDR3 runs 13 residues. CDR3 nucleotide sequence: TGTACCAGCCGTTCGGGACAGAACACTGAAGCTTTCTTT. Translating gives CTSRSGQNTEAFF.

A word on this clonotype: An end of the junction does not agree with germline; a read error may underlie this. This chain joins TRBV9 and TRBJ2-4, with 10 bases that match TRBD2. The germline V gene has CDR1 SGDLS and CDR2 YYNGEE. This CDR3 is 16 amino acids long. CDR3 coding DNA: TGTGCCGGCAGCGTAGCGGGGGGACTAGCCAAAAACATTCAGTACTTC. Residues: CAGSVAGGLAKNIQYF. Full variable domain (missing parts from reference TRBV9 and TRBJ2-4): DSGVTQTPKHLITATGQRVTLRCSPRSGDLSVYWYQQSLDQGLQFLIQYYNGEERAKGNILERFSAQQFPDLHSELNLSSLELGDSALYFCAGSVAGGLAKNIQYFGAGTRLSVL.